The present TCR beta chain was sequenced within a study of T cells in localized non-small cell lung cancer. The assay was immunoSEQ multiplex PCR, and TCRdb's table has in-frame clones only and misses some. Of 55,000 to 80,000 clones listed, around four fifths are singletons. As to this clone: Its antigen remains unknown.

Broader study findings: For the top 100 tumor clones, a median approximately 61 also appeared in adjacent lung. An association was observed between higher blood T cell density and longer overall survival. There was higher T cell clonality in uninvolved adjacent lung than in tumor, and it was highest there.

Germline V gives CDR1 SGHRS, CDR2 YFSETQ. With V trimmed by 1 base and J by 9 bases, 17 bases remained unmatched. This CDR3 comprises 18 residues. The sequence was obtained from a female donor of 60 years or more with stage I lung adenocarcinoma. The material was peripheral blood, obtained before any cancer treatment. This sequence joins TRBV5-1 and TRBJ2-1; 9 nucleotides line up with TRBD2. CDR3 coding DNA: TGCGCCAGCAGCTTGCTAGCTAGCGGGATCGGTAGCGGGGGTGAGCAGTTCTTC. Translating gives CASSLLASGIGSGGEQFF.